The 32 T cell receptor beta chains given below trace back to one sample, sequenced in a study of T cells in Graves' hyperthyroidism and ophthalmopathy. TCR beta CDR3 sequences were amplified from RNA transcripts. A first-round RT-PCR of the TCR CDR3 used the HTBI primer set. TCRdb reanalysed the multiplex PCR reads using MiXCR and keeps one entry per CDR3 protein. The repertoire includes around 540,000 distinct CDR3 sequences, around 46% of them detected once, and 6.5% to 9% sits in the top ten. The specimen was peripheral blood or thyroid tissue (not recorded which). The receptor source for this set is a woman under 30 with Graves' hyperthyroidism.

This clonotype was detected many times. V gene TRBV2 combines with J gene TRBJ1-1; D gene uncertain. CDR1 is SNHLY and CDR2 is FYNNEI in the germline V gene. The CDR3 totals 14 residues. Between the trimmed V and J ends, which lost 1 base and 6 bases, there was a span of 12 bases. The CDR3: CASSEDIGRAEAFF. As DNA, the CDR3 is TGTGCCAGCAGTGAAGATATTGGTCGCGCTGAAGCTTTCTTT.

This clonotype appeared many times. The chain combines TRBV25-1 with TRBJ1-5; D gene unclear. The CDR3 is 13 residues long. V dropped 4 bases and J dropped 4 bases, with 8 bases sitting between them. Germline V gives CDR1 MGHDK, CDR2 SYGVNS. As DNA, the CDR3 is TGTGCCAGCAGTGCGGCGGGAAATCAGCCCCAGCATTTT. It codes for CASSAAGNQPQHF.

To note about this clonotype: A read error may be the cause here, since a much bigger clone is one base away. The chain recombines TRBV7-2 with TRBJ2-7; D unclear. V shed 4 bases and J shed 2 bases, with 9 bases lying between them. Germline V gene sequence: CDR1 SGHTA, CDR2 FQGNSA. The CDR3 length is 13 residues. The CDR3 bases are TGTGCCAGCAGCTATGGCGAGGCCTACGAGCAGTACTTC. This codes for CASSYGEAYEQYF.

The chain uses TRBV19 and TRBJ1-2; D possibly corresponds to TRBD1 (6 bases). The CDR3 is 13 amino acids. In germline, CDR1 is LNHDA, CDR2 SQIVND (reference sequence). Trimming pared 4 bases from V and 12 bases from J, leaving 18 bases between. Here the CDR3 DNA reads TGTGCCAGTAGTAGGGGGACACCTGAGCTCCACACCTTC. As protein: CASSRGTPELHTF.

This clonotype was seen a single time. This may be a read error, as it is one base from a much larger clone. The chain couples TRBV10-3 to TRBJ2-6, with a possible D match to TRBD1 (6 bases). Trimming took 8 bases from V and 0 from J, leaving 11 bases between them. Germline V gene lookup returns CDR1 ENHRY and CDR2 SYGVKD. This CDR3 region has 15 residues. The CDR3 bases are TGTGCCATCCGAGACAGGAGCTCTGGGGCCAACGTCCTGACTTTC. Protein: CAIRDRSSGANVLTF.

The chain recombines TRBV11-3 with TRBJ1-3, with no clear D. The CDR3 is 16 amino acids. V was cut by 1 base and J by 0 bases, with 10 bases left in between. Germline V CDR1 and CDR2: SGHNT, YENEEA. The CDR3 DNA reads as TGTGCCAGCAGCTTAGCGGGCAGCAACTCTGGAAACACCATATATTTT. Encoded protein: CASSLAGSNSGNTIYF.

V is TRBV11-2 and J is TRBJ1-2; no definite D call. CDR3 length: 14 amino acids. Between the trimmed V and J ends, which lost 4 bases and 0 bases, there was a span of 9 bases. CDR1 SGHAT and CDR2 FQNNGV come from the germline V gene. Here the CDR3 DNA reads TGTGCCAGCAGCTCTTTGACATCTAACTATGGCTACACCTTC. Translated, it gives CASSSLTSNYGYTF.

The count of this clonotype is one. The chain couples TRBV24-1 to TRBJ1-5; 7 nucleotides agree with TRBD1. Looked up from germline, CDR1 is KGHDR and CDR2 is SFDVKD. The CDR3 extends over 17 amino acids. The junction had 13 bases not matched to a gene; V was cut back by 3 bases and J by 6 bases. CDR3 region: CATSDTRDAGDSQPQHF. In DNA, the CDR3 is TGTGCCACCAGTGATACCCGGGACGCAGGGGACAGTCAGCCCCAGCATTTT.

CDR3 region: CASSVLYSNQPQHF. CDR3 sequence (DNA): TGTGCCAGCAGCGTACTTTATAGCAATCAGCCCCAGCATTTT. J is TRBJ1-5 and V is TRBV7-9; D is unresolved. The CDR3 has 14 residues. Looked up from germline, CDR1 is SEHNR and CDR2 is FQNEAQ (reference sequence). Between the trimmed V and J ends, which lost 5 bases and 0 bases, there was a span of 8 bases.

Only a few counts were recorded for this clonotype. The chain has TRBV29-1 and TRBJ2-5; a possible D gene is TRBD2 (5 bases). CDR1 and CDR2 from the germline V gene are SQVTM and ANQGSEA. Trimming took 4 bases from V and 5 from J, leaving 23 bases between them. The CDR3 is 16 residues long. Here the CDR3 DNA reads TGCAGCGTTGTCATAGGGTTGAGCGGAGGCCGGGAGACCCAGTACTTC. Protein sequence: CSVVIGLSGGRETQYF.

This clonotype was detected ten times or more. This chain uses TRBV7-3 with TRBJ1-1, with D maybe TRBD1 (5 bases). The germline V and J ends were trimmed by 4 bases and 2 bases, with 11 bases remaining between them. The CDR3 totals 14 residues. Germline V gene lookup returns CDR1 SGHTA and CDR2 FQGTGA. The CDR3 nucleotides are TGTGCCAGCAGCTGGGGACGGGGAAACACTGAAGCTTTCTTT. Protein sequence: CASSWGRGNTEAFF. Supplemented by reference TRBV7-3 and TRBJ1-1, the full variable domain reads GAGVSQTPSNKVTEKGKYVELRCDPISGHTALYWYRQSLGQGPEFLIYFQGTGAADDSGLPNDRFFAVRPEGSVSTLKIQRTERGDSAVYLCASSWGRGNTEAFFGQGTRLTVV.

As to this clonotype: Being one base from a much bigger clone, this may be a read error. This chain's CDR3 is CASSQRGAQETQYF. The DNA for the CDR3 is TGTGCCAGCAGCCAGCGGGGGGCGCAAGAGACCCAGTACTTC. The V and J genes are TRBV7-9 and TRBJ2-5, with 9 bases matching TRBD2. The V and J ends lost 5 bases and 2 bases, in that order; junction bases with no gene match: 3. CDR1 is SEHNR and CDR2 is FQNEAQ in the germline V gene (reference sequence). The CDR3 loop spans 14 amino acids.

The chain has TRBV19 and TRBJ1-1, with unresolved D. Germline V gives CDR1 LNHDA, CDR2 SQIVND (reference sequence). The V end was cut by 5 bases, the J end by 14 bases, with 12 bases between. The CDR3 length is 10 residues. CDR3 bases: TGTGCCAGTAGTGTGGGTGATACATTCTTT. Translation: CASSVGDTFF. The whole variable domain, filled in from reference TRBV19 and TRBJ1-1, reads DGGITQSPKYLFRKEGQNVTLSCEQNLNHDAMYWYRQDPGQGLRLIYYSQIVNDFQKGDIAEGYSVSREKKESFPLTVTSAQKNPTAFYLCASSVGDTFFGQGTRLTVV.

This clonotype occurred many times. V gene TRBV20-1 combines with J gene TRBJ1-3; D is uncertain. This CDR3 has 13 amino acids. Germline V lookup: CDR1 DFQATT, CDR2 SNEGSKA (reference sequence). The ends were cut back, 0 bases at V and 4 bases at J, with 7 bases in the middle. The CDR3 loop reads CSARDLGGNTIYF. The CDR3 DNA is TGCAGTGCTAGAGATCTGGGGGGAAACACCATATATTTT.

The chain is built from TRBV29-1 and TRBJ2-7; 8 nucleotides align to TRBD2. Germline CDR1 is SQVTM and CDR2 is ANQGSEA. J gave up 3 bases and V 4 bases, and 5 bases lay outside the gene matches. The CDR3 is made up of 13 amino acids. CDR3 region: CSVVAGTFYEQYF. As DNA, the CDR3 is TGCAGCGTTGTAGCGGGAACTTTCTACGAGCAGTACTTC.

The V call is TRBV25-1, the J call TRBJ1-4; D call uncertain. Per the germline V gene, CDR1 is MGHDK and CDR2 is SYGVNS. The ends were cut back, 6 bases at V and 6 bases at J, with 17 bases in the middle. The length of the CDR3 is 15 residues. The CDR3 region is CASSYRVGSDEKLFF. DNA for the CDR3: TGTGCCAGCAGCTACCGGGTAGGGTCCGATGAAAAACTGTTTTTT. Together with reference TRBV25-1 and TRBJ1-4, the CDR3 gives the full variable domain: EADIYQTPRYLVIGTGKKITLECSQTMGHDKMYWYQQDPGMELHLIHYSYGVNSTEKGDLSSESTVSRIRTEHFPLTLESARPSHTSQYLCASSYRVGSDEKLFFGSGTQLSVL.

This clonotype was recorded a few times. This chain joins TRBV12-3 or TRBV12-4 and TRBJ2-5; 10 positions match TRBD1. There are 17 residues in the CDR3. Trimming took 5 bases from V and 0 from J; bases not matched to a gene: 9. The CDR3 coding sequence is TGTGCCAGCAGTCGAACCGGGACAGGGGTATACCAAGAGACCCAGTACTTC. Its translation: CASSRTGTGVYQETQYF.

A few counts support this clonotype. An end of the junction does not agree with germline; a read error may underlie this. The CDR3: CASSHNLAGRAF. The CDR3, as DNA: TGTGCCAGCAGCCACAATCTAGCGGGAAGGGCTTTC. The chain is built from TRBV5-6 and TRBJ2-7, with TRBD2 identical over 9 bases. This CDR3 comprises 12 residues. Germline V gene lookup returns CDR1 SGHDT and CDR2 YYEEEE. Using reference TRBV5-6 and TRBJ2-7 for the parts outside the CDR3, the full variable domain is DAGVTQSPTHLIKTRGQQVTLRCSPKSGHDTVSWYQQALGQGPQFIFQYYEEEERQRGNFPDRFSGHQFPNYSSELNVNALLLGDSALYLCASSHNLAGRAFGPGTRLTVT.

This clonotype was picked up a small number of times. A much larger clone differs from this one at a single base, so this may be a read error. The gene calls are TRBV14 and TRBJ2-7; D gene ambiguous. Trimming cost V 4 bases and J 9 bases, with 10 bases left between them. The CDR3 length is 11 residues. Germline V gene lookup returns CDR1 SGHDN and CDR2 FVKESK. The CDR3 reads CASSPSDGQYF. CDR3 coding DNA: TGTGCCAGCAGCCCATCGGACGGGCAGTACTTC.

This clonotype has just a few counts. This chain joins TRBV7-6 and TRBJ2-6; D not resolved. V dropped 7 bases and J dropped 1 base, with 8 bases sitting between them. Germline assignment: CDR1 SGHVS and CDR2 FNYEAQ. This CDR3 is built from 14 residues. The CDR3 nucleotides are TGTGCCAGCAAATCAGTTTCTGGGGCCAACGTCCTGACTTTC. Amino acid sequence: CASKSVSGANVLTF. Variable domain in full (rest from reference TRBV7-6 and TRBJ2-6): GAGVSQSPRYKVTKRGQDVALRCDPISGHVSLYWYRQALGQGPEFLTYFNYEAQQDKSGLPNDRFSAERPEGSISTLTIQRTEQRDSAMYRCASKSVSGANVLTFGAGSRLTVL.

This clonotype came up a few times. V gene TRBV12-3 or TRBV12-4 combines with J gene TRBJ2-5; 8 bases are shared with TRBD2. V lost 3 bases to trimming and J lost 1 base; unmatched junction nucleotides: 4. The CDR3 runs to 15 residues. The DNA of the CDR3 is TGTGCCAGCAGTTTCGCTAGCGGGTTCCAAGAGACCCAGTACTTC. Translated, it gives CASSFASGFQETQYF.

The chain recombines TRBV29-1 with TRBJ2-6; D ambiguous. Trimming pared 8 bases from V and 4 bases from J, leaving 12 bases between. The CDR3 is made up of 13 amino acids. CDR1 and CDR2 from the germline V gene are SQVTM and ANQGSEA. Here the CDR3 DNA reads TGCAGCTTACGCCGAATAGGGGCCAACGTCCTGACTTTC. Its protein is CSLRRIGANVLTF.

This chain links TRBV7-9 with TRBJ2-7; 8 bases line up with TRBD2. The germline gives CDR1 SEHNR, CDR2 FQNEAQ (reference sequence). V was pared by 5 bases and J by 3 bases, with 6 bases of the junction left unmatched. The CDR3 is 14 residues long. In DNA, the CDR3 is TGTGCCAGCAGCGTCGGACTAGCAGTCTACGAGCAGTACTTC. It yields the protein CASSVGLAVYEQYF.

In its sample, this clonotype was seen many times. This chain links TRBV20-1 with TRBJ1-2; D unclear. Germline V gene sequence: CDR1 DFQATT, CDR2 SNEGSKA (reference sequence). V lost 3 bases, J lost 4 bases, and 9 bases lay in between. The CDR3 loop spans 12 amino acids. CDR3 region: CSARALSYGYTF. For the CDR3, the DNA is TGCAGTGCTAGGGCGCTGAGCTATGGCTACACCTTC.

This sequence joins TRBV29-1 and TRBJ1-6; D may be TRBD1 (6 bases). The CDR3 length is 15 residues. Looked up from germline, CDR1 is SQVTM and CDR2 is ANQGSEA. Trimming removed 5 bases at V and 8 bases at J, with 19 bases between. CDR3 region: CSVSGGGTLDSPLHF. CDR3 DNA: TGCAGCGTTAGTGGTGGCGGGACACTAGATTCACCCCTCCACTTT.

V usage is TRBV19 and J usage is TRBJ2-7; D may correspond to TRBD1 or TRBD2 (6 bases each). V was shortened by 11 bases and J by 4 bases, with 15 bases between the two germline ends. The germline V gene encodes CDR1 LNHDA and CDR2 SQIVND (reference sequence). CDR3 length: 12 amino acids. For the CDR3, the DNA is TGTGCCCGTACGGGGGCGCATTACGAGCAGTACTTC. This encodes CARTGAHYEQYF.

The chain employs TRBV15 and TRBJ1-2; 11 nucleotides align to TRBD1. The germline CDR1 and CDR2 sequences are LNHNV and YYDKDF (reference sequence). This CDR3 is built from 13 residues. Trimming at V came to 5 bases and at J to 9 bases, leaving 5 bases not matched to a gene. The CDR3: CATSGGQGASYTF. Written as DNA, the CDR3 is TGTGCCACCAGCGGAGGACAGGGGGCCAGCTACACCTTC.

This chain links TRBV11-3 with TRBJ1-1, with 8 bases fitting TRBD1. Germline CDR1 SGHNT, CDR2 YENEEA. The CDR3 runs 17 residues. V lost 3 bases to trimming and J lost 1 base; unmatched junction nucleotides: 10. CDR3 in amino acids: CASSFRPGQDKNTEAFF. In DNA, the CDR3 is TGTGCCAGCAGCTTCCGACCGGGACAGGATAAGAACACTGAAGCTTTCTTT.

The V and J genes are TRBV24-1 and TRBJ1-2; 7 nucleotides match TRBD1. The V gene's germline CDR1 is KGHDR and CDR2 SFDVKD. CDR3 length: 13 amino acids. The V and J ends lost 5 bases and 12 bases, in that order; junction bases with no gene match: 11. CDR3: CATSARGGGEHTF. The CDR3 DNA is TGTGCCACCAGTGCCCGAGGGGGCGGTGAGCACACCTTC.

The chain has TRBV7-3 and TRBJ1-6; the D is unclear. Germline V gene data show CDR1 as SGHTA and CDR2 as FQGTGA. The V gene lost 5 bases and the J gene lost 0 bases, with 8 bases spanning the gap. The CDR3 totals 15 residues. The CDR3 loop reads CASSQYSSYNSPLHF. As DNA, the CDR3 is TGTGCCAGCAGCCAATACAGCTCCTATAATTCACCCCTCCACTTT.

With respect to this clonotype: Since no conserved phenylalanine or tryptophan closes the CDR3, a read error is the likely cause. It is unclear where the CDR3 begins or ends on the DNA, so no DNA is shown, and the CDR3 is as TCRdb lists it. This chain joins TRBV2 and TRBJ1-3. Germline values: CDR1 SNHLY, CDR2 FYNNEI. The length of the CDR3 is 8 amino acids, counting both ends. Here the CDR3 reads CASSRTSR.

This clonotype was counted many times. This chain links TRBV10-2 with TRBJ1-6; D gene uncertain. The CDR3 has 13 amino acids. Trimming cost V 6 bases and J 5 bases, with 8 bases left between them. Germline CDR1 and CDR2: WSHSY and SAAADI. CDR3 in DNA: TGCGCCAGCAGACCTTCAAATAATTCACCCCTCCACTTT. It is translated as CASRPSNNSPLHF.